The 18 T cell receptor beta chains presented below share a single source sample, sequenced in a study of cytomegalovirus exposure and HLA in healthy donors. Sequencing used immunoSEQ multiplex PCR; TCRdb keeps in-frame clones, though not all of them. Of approximately 97,000 clones in the sample, roughly 92% are singletons; the top ten hold around 1.1%. Sequencing was carried out using PBMCs. The receptors stem from a woman in her thirties in good health and CMV-seropositive.

V and J are TRBV28 and TRBJ2-3; 9 bases agree with TRBD1. The CDR3 is made up of 17 amino acids. The germline V gene encodes CDR1 MDHEN and CDR2 SYDVKM. V trimming: 6 bases; J trimming: 6 bases; junction bases outside the gene matches: 16. DNA for the CDR3: TGTGCCAGCAGCCGCGCACGGACAGGGGATTTCGGGGATACGCAGTATTTT. Its protein is CASSRARTGDFGDTQYF. Variable domain in full (rest from reference TRBV28 and TRBJ2-3): DVKVTQSSRYLVKRTGEKVFLECVQDMDHENMFWYRQDPGLGLRLIYFSYDVKMKEKGDIPEGYSVSREKKERFSLILESASTNQTSMYLCASSRARTGDFGDTQYFGPGTRLTVL.

V gene TRBV6-6 combines with J gene TRBJ2-7; possibly TRBD1 for D (5 bases). This CDR3 is built from 14 residues. V was pared by 6 bases and J by 2 bases, with 14 bases between. Germline values: CDR1 MNHNY, CDR2 SVGAGI (reference sequence). CDR3 DNA: TGTGCCAGCAGCCCCGCGGAAGGGGCCTACGAGCAGTACTTC. As protein: CASSPAEGAYEQYF.

Here the CDR3 DNA reads TGTGCCAGCAGTGACTACACAGATACGCAGTATTTT. It translates to CASSDYTDTQYF. This chain connects TRBV27 to TRBJ2-3, with D maybe TRBD2 (5 bases). CDR1 and CDR2 from the germline V gene are MNHEY and SMNVEV (reference sequence). CDR3 length: 12 amino acids. The V and J ends lost 5 bases and 2 bases respectively, with 5 bases between them.

This rearrangement joins TRBV11-2 to TRBJ1-1; TRBD1 is a possible D gene (5 bases). Trimming cost V 5 bases and J 4 bases, with 8 bases left between them. This CDR3 spans 12 amino acids. Germline-derived CDR1 and CDR2 are SGHAT and FQNNGV. The CDR3 loop is CASSPGGTEAFF. CDR3 DNA: TGTGCCAGCAGCCCGGGGGGCACTGAAGCTTTCTTT. Supplemented by reference TRBV11-2 and TRBJ1-1, the full variable domain reads EAGVAQSPRYKIIEKRQSVAFWCNPISGHATLYWYQQILGQGPKLLIQFQNNGVVDDSQLPKDRFSAERLKGVDSTLKIQPAKLEDSAVYLCASSPGGTEAFFGQGTRLTVV.

The rearrangement uses TRBV9 and TRBJ2-3; D perhaps matches TRBD1 (6 bases). The CDR3 is 15 residues long. Per the germline V gene, CDR1 is SGDLS and CDR2 is YYNGEE. V was shortened by 0 bases and J by 1 base, with 9 bases between the two germline ends. CDR3 protein: CASSVVGTRTDTQYF. CDR3 nucleotides: TGTGCCAGCAGCGTAGTGGGGACACGCACAGATACGCAGTATTTT.

CDR3 region: CASSRQQGPQQAFF. CDR3 DNA: TGCGCCAGCAGCCGACAACAGGGGCCCCAACAAGCTTTCTTT. The chain links TRBV4-3 to TRBJ1-1, with 7 positions matching TRBD1. This CDR3 is 14 amino acids long. J gave up 9 bases and V 4 bases, and 11 bases lay outside the gene matches. From germline, CDR1 is LGHNA and CDR2 YSLEER.

The rearrangement uses TRBV6-5 and TRBJ1-2; a possible D gene is TRBD1 (6 bases). Trimming shortened V by 2 bases and J by 1 base, and 14 bases separated the two germline ends. The V gene's germline CDR1 is MNHEY and CDR2 SVGAGI. The CDR3 covers 16 residues. DNA of the CDR3: TGTGCCAGCAGTTACGGAGGCGGGGGCGGTAACTATGGCTACACCTTC. It is translated as CASSYGGGGGNYGYTF.

This chain connects TRBV7-2 to TRBJ2-5; tentatively, D is TRBD2 (5 bases). The length of the CDR3 is 16 residues. Germline V gives CDR1 SGHTA, CDR2 FQGNSA. Trimming pared 3 bases from V and 2 bases from J, leaving 16 bases between. DNA of the CDR3: TGTGCCAGCAGCTTTCCTGGACCCGGAGGTCAAGAGACCCAGTACTTC. Protein: CASSFPGPGGQETQYF.

J is TRBJ2-1 and V is TRBV2; 7 bases line up with TRBD2. Germline CDR1 SNHLY, CDR2 FYNNEI. This CDR3 is 14 amino acids long. J lost 5 bases, V lost 7 bases, and 8 bases had no gene match. The DNA for the CDR3 is TGTGCCAGCACCGAGGGTGGGGGGGACAATGAGCAGTTCTTC. Amino acid sequence: CASTEGGGDNEQFF.

In nucleotides, the CDR3 is TGCAGTGCAAGCCGGGTGAACGAGCAGTACTTC. Protein: CSASRVNEQYF. The chain employs TRBV20-1 and TRBJ2-7; no reliable D call. V lost 6 bases and J lost 5, with 11 bases in between. In germline, CDR1 is DFQATT, CDR2 SNEGSKA (reference sequence). The CDR3 runs to 11 residues.

The rearrangement uses TRBV4-2 and TRBJ1-1; D gene ambiguous. Germline loops: CDR1 LGHNA, CDR2 YNFKEQ. The CDR3 contains 13 residues. V dropped 0 bases and J dropped 9 bases, with 11 bases sitting between them. CDR3 nucleotides: TGTGCCAGCAGCCAAGAGGAGGGCCACCAAGCTTTCTTT. The encoded protein is CASSQEEGHQAFF.

This clone came up a few times. The chain couples TRBV15 to TRBJ1-5; the match to TRBD1 covers 10 bases. The CDR3 consists of 17 residues. J lost 6 bases, V lost 3 bases, and 11 bases had no gene match. Per the germline V gene, CDR1 is LNHNV and CDR2 is YYDKDF (reference sequence). The CDR3, as DNA: TGTGCCACCAGCAGGCCCCGGGGGGACAGGGGAGGTCAGCCCCAGCATTTT. Amino acid sequence: CATSRPRGDRGGQPQHF. The full variable domain, rest sourced from reference TRBV15 and TRBJ1-5, is DAMVIQNPRYQVTQFGKPVTLSCSQTLNHNVMYWYQQKSSQAPKLLFHYYDKDFNNEADTPDNFQSRRPNTSFCFLDIRSPGLGDTAMYLCATSRPRGDRGGQPQHFGDGTRLSIL.

The rearrangement links TRBV16 to TRBJ2-1; 12 bases map to TRBD2. The CDR3 sequence is 19 residues long. V was pared by 0 bases and J by 9 bases, with 15 bases of the junction left unmatched. Looked up from germline, CDR1 is KGHSY and CDR2 is FQNENV. The CDR3 coding sequence is TGTGCCAGCAGCCAATCGGGGCAGGCTAGCGGGAGGGAATGGGGTGAGCAGTTCTTC. Its translation: CASSQSGQASGREWGEQFF.

This chain uses TRBV29-1 with TRBJ2-7, with a weak D call TRBD1 (6 bases). Per germline, CDR1 SQVTM and CDR2 ANQGSEA. V was clipped by 5 bases and J by 2 bases, with 10 bases between them. The length of the CDR3 is 12 residues. The CDR3 DNA reads TGCAGCGTTAGTGGGACAACCTACGAGCAGTACTTC. Translating it yields CSVSGTTYEQYF.

J is TRBJ2-7 and V is TRBV11-2, with D unresolved. CDR3 size: 17 residues. V was clipped by 0 bases and J by 0 bases, with 15 bases between them. Germline CDR1 is SGHAT and CDR2 is FQNNGV. The CDR3 sequence is CASSLDMEQTSSYEQYF. CDR3 nucleotide sequence: TGTGCCAGCAGCTTAGATATGGAGCAGACGAGCTCCTACGAGCAGTACTTC.

The chain carries TRBV4-2 and TRBJ2-7, with 9 nucleotides matching TRBD2. The CDR3 consists of 16 residues. V lost 1 base to trimming and J lost 5 bases; unmatched junction nucleotides: 9. The germline V gene encodes CDR1 LGHNA and CDR2 YNFKEQ. The CDR3 loop reads CASSQGATGTSNEQYF. In DNA form, the CDR3 reads TGTGCCAGCAGCCAAGGGGCCACCGGGACTAGCAACGAGCAGTACTTC.

In this sample, this clone turned up once. The chain links TRBV4-2 to TRBJ2-7; 8 bases agree with TRBD1. J gave up 0 bases and V 1 base, and 2 bases lay outside the gene matches. The CDR3 totals 15 residues. Germline loops: CDR1 LGHNA, CDR2 YNFKEQ. The CDR3 region is CASSQAGTGSYEQYF. CDR3 in DNA: TGTGCCAGCAGCCAAGCCGGGACAGGCTCCTACGAGCAGTACTTC.

This chain joins TRBV6-6 and TRBJ1-3; 8 bases align to TRBD1. There are 14 residues in the CDR3. The germline V gene encodes CDR1 MNHNY and CDR2 SVGAGI (reference sequence). The junction had 4 bases not matched to a gene; V was cut back by 5 bases and J by 4 bases. Here the CDR3 reads CASSLQGAGNTIYF. The CDR3 DNA follows: TGTGCCAGCAGTCTTCAGGGGGCGGGAAACACCATATATTTT.